In its sample, the clone carrying this T cell receptor beta chain was seen once. Its antigen is as yet unknown. This sample is part of a study of cytomegalovirus exposure and HLA in healthy donors. Study-wide findings and caveats: Being productive about 87% or about 30% of the time was typical of most TCR beta V segments in an earlier analysis. In a later analysis, common viral pathogens appeared linked to several of the most significant clusters. The authors later linked a missense DCLRE1C variant to TCR beta V- and J-gene trimming.

Though nominally healthy at sampling, donors likely had unrecorded immune exposures. PCR involved 60 Vbeta and 13 Jbeta primers. The table came from immunoSEQ multiplex PCR; TCRdb's copy has only in-frame clones and leaves some out. This table holds over 100,000 clones, about 80% found once. This TCR derives from a woman between 45 and 60 years old in good health and CMV-seropositive. The sample taken for sequencing was PBMCs.

CDR3 protein: CASRKQSLNTEAFF. In DNA form, the CDR3 reads TGTGCCAGTCGTAAACAGTCCCTGAACACTGAAGCTTTCTTT. The chain links TRBV27 to TRBJ1-1; D is undetermined. From germline, CDR1 is MNHEY and CDR2 SMNVEV (reference sequence). CDR3 length: 14 amino acids. With 9 bases removed from V and 0 bases from J, the gap between germline ends came to 14 bases.